This is a list of T cell receptor beta chains from one sample in a study of identical twins. MiXCR was run by TCRdb on the 5' RACE reads, yielding one entry per CDR3 protein. The table includes approximately 590,000 distinct CDR3 sequences, more than 9% detected once. The sample was also reused in another study, on yellow fever vaccine responses in identical twins.

The sequenced sample was PBMCs. These receptors all come from a woman aged 18-30 years in good health. Each CDR3 is given with its conserved first and last residue. A D gene is named only where the DNA matches it firmly. Clone size is given for some rows only: seen once, a few or many times, or a class if the clone is expanded.

clone_size	v_call	j_call	d_call	cdr3_nt	cdr3_aa
many	TRBV12-3/TRBV12-4	TRBJ2-2	.	TGTGCCAGCAGTTTAGTGTTGAACACCGGGGAGCTGTTTTTT	CASSLVLNTGELFF
.	TRBV7-9	TRBJ2-5	.	TGTGCCAGCAGCTTATCTCAATCGTACCAAGAGACCCAGTACTTC	CASSLSQSYQETQYF
.	TRBV28	TRBJ1-1	.	TGTGCCAGCAGCCCCCTCATGCCGGGATTGGGGGGTGACACTGAAGCTTTCTTT	CASSPLMPGLGGDTEAFF
few	TRBV5-1	TRBJ2-3	TRBD2	TGCGCCAGCAGCTGGCCCATAGCGGGGGGGAGCACAGATACGCAGTATTTT	CASSWPIAGGSTDTQYF
many	TRBV7-9	TRBJ2-2	.	TGTGCCAGCAGCTTAGTTGTGTCAGGGGCCAACGCCGGGGAGCTGTTTTTT	CASSLVVSGANAGELFF
few	TRBV30	TRBJ2-5	.	TGTGCCTGGAGTGTACATGAGCCTCGGGAGACCCAGTACTTC	CAWSVHEPRETQYF
.	TRBV11-2	TRBJ2-7	TRBD1	TGTGCCAGCAGCTTTTCCGGGACAGGGGTTCCCGGAGCTGACGAGCAGTACTTC	CASSFSGTGVPGADEQYF
many	TRBV11-1	TRBJ2-7	TRBD2	TGTGCCAGCAGCTTAACCCCCGGGATGACGGGAGGTAGCTCCTACGAGCAGTACTTC	CASSLTPGMTGGSSYEQYF
few	TRBV24-1	TRBJ2-3	.	TGTGCCACCAGTGACGGGCGAGGGGATACGCAGTATTTT	CATSDGRGDTQYF
.	TRBV29-1	TRBJ2-1	.	TGCAGCGTTGAGGTATGGACAGACCCCAATGAGCAGTTCTTC	CSVEVWTDPNEQFF
.	TRBV3-1	TRBJ2-2	.	TGTGCCAGCAGCCAACTACAAACAACCGGGGAGCTGTTTTTT	CASSQLQTTGELFF
.	TRBV7-6	TRBJ2-1	.	TGTGCCAGCAGCTTAGGGGGACTCCACAATGAGCAGTTCTTC	CASSLGGLHNEQFF
few	TRBV7-9	TRBJ2-7	.	TGTGCCAGCCAACCTTTCGACGATCGCGAGCAGTACTTC	CASQPFDDREQYF
few	TRBV10-2	TRBJ1-1	TRBD1	TGCGCCAGCAGTCAGCAGGGGGCTGGTACTGAAGCTTTCTTT	CASSQQGAGTEAFF
.	TRBV7-8	TRBJ2-3	TRBD1	TGTGCCAGCAGGTCCCGATGGGACAGGGACATTTCTAGCACAGATACGCAGTATTTT	CASRSRWDRDISSTDTQYF
many	TRBV12-3/TRBV12-4	TRBJ2-5	TRBD2	TGTGCCAGCAGTCCCTCGCTAGCGGGAGAAGAGACCCAGTACTTC	CASSPSLAGEETQYF
.	TRBV19	TRBJ2-1	TRBD2	TGTGCCAGTAGTATACCTAGCGGGAGGAGTAATGAGCAGTTCTTC	CASSIPSGRSNEQFF
.	TRBV7-3	TRBJ2-1	.	TGTGCCAGCAGCTTAGTGCCAGGGTCTGAGTACAATGAGCAGTTCTTC	CASSLVPGSEYNEQFF
few	TRBV29-1	TRBJ2-1	.	TGCAGCGTTTTAGACAGTAGCTCCTACAATGAGCAGTTCTTC	CSVLDSSSYNEQFF
many	TRBV4-3	TRBJ2-7	.	TGCGCCAGCAGCCAAAACCTGGACAGTTACGAGCAGTACTTC	CASSQNLDSYEQYF
.	TRBV12-3/TRBV12-4	TRBJ1-1	.	TGTGCCAGCAGTCTACTAACGCGGGGTGGCACTGAAGCTTTCTTT	CASSLLTRGGTEAFF
.	TRBV5-1	TRBJ2-1	TRBD2	TGCGCCAGCAGCTTGAGACCAGCGGGGGACAATGAGCAGTTCTTC	CASSLRPAGDNEQFF
few	TRBV4-2	TRBJ2-6	TRBD2	TGTGCCAGCAGCCCACGAACTCCGGGACTAGCGGGGGAACTATCTGGGGCCAACGTCCTGACTTTC	CASSPRTPGLAGELSGANVLTF
.	TRBV5-1	TRBJ1-2	.	TGCGCCAGCAGCTTGTTCCCCGGAAACTATGGCTACACCTTC	CASSLFPGNYGYTF